These T cell receptor beta chains were read from a single sample in a study of blood T cell repertoires in COVID-19. Using immunoSEQ multiplex PCR, the repertoire was profiled, and TCRdb retains in-frame clones only, with some absent. Among roughly 120,000 clones listed, around four fifths were seen once. The specimen was peripheral blood. The receptor source for this set is a human donor in a cohort sampled during active COVID-19. Each CDR3 is given with its conserved first and last residue. A D gene is named only where the DNA matches it firmly. Where a row states a size, it is once, few, many or the class of an expanded clone; other rows omit it.

-,-,TRBV5-5,TRBJ1-2,CASSLHGDYGYTF
TRBD2,-,TRBV3-1/TRBV3-2,TRBJ2-5,CASSLRLAGGGETQYF
-,once,TRBV7-8,TRBJ2-7,CASSFSIGAYEQYF
-,-,TRBV6-2/TRBV6-3,TRBJ1-4,CASSRPRDTQEGKLFF
TRBD1,-,TRBV9,TRBJ2-7,CASSVGGTDYEQYF
TRBD1,-,TRBV3-1/TRBV3-2,TRBJ2-7,CASSLRRQGGYEQYF
TRBD1,-,TRBV28,TRBJ2-3,CASSFILGTAAYF
-,few,TRBV2,TRBJ1-2,CASSEDGNYGYTF
-,few,TRBV27,TRBJ2-7,CASRESPSYEQYF
TRBD2,once,TRBV28,TRBJ2-1,CASSLQRGGFSDEQFF
-,-,TRBV5-4,TRBJ2-7,CASSRDMYEQYF
TRBD1,-,TRBV14,TRBJ1-1,CASSRDRGAEAFF
TRBD2,-,TRBV6-5,TRBJ2-5,CASSYRRGGSQETQYF
TRBD2,-,TRBV19,TRBJ2-1,CASSIDHTSGGANEFF
-,-,TRBV7-9,TRBJ2-3,CASSPSSTDTQYF
-,-,TRBV12-2,TRBJ2-7,CASRSPLAGGPQISYEQYF
-,-,TRBV6-1,TRBJ1-1,CASSERRGEAFF
TRBD1,-,TRBV20-1,TRBJ2-3,CSATGGTQYF
-,-,TRBV5-1,TRBJ2-5,CASSLLEGEETQYF
-,few,TRBV7-8,TRBJ1-5,CASSLMTDNQPQHF
-,-,TRBV5-1,TRBJ2-5,CASSLNVGGKETQYF
-,-,TRBV15,TRBJ2-1,CATSGGQILGDEQFF
-,-,TRBV27,TRBJ1-1,CASSSGTNTEAFF
TRBD1,-,TRBV7-9,TRBJ1-1,CASSFETGSATEAFF
TRBD1,-,TRBV4-2,TRBJ1-1,CASSQAGGLNTEAFF
-,-,TRBV18,TRBJ1-4,CASSPRQDRQEKLFF
-,-,TRBV18,TRBJ2-5,CASSLTGLETQYF
TRBD1,-,TRBV19,TRBJ2-5,CASSGLTGGSGTQYF
-,few,TRBV11-2,TRBJ1-6,CASSSNRGYNSPLHF
-,-,TRBV6-2/TRBV6-3,TRBJ2-1,CASSYLGREDEQFF
-,-,TRBV5-1,TRBJ1-4,CASSLTATNEKLFF
TRBD1,many,TRBV12-3/TRBV12-4,TRBJ2-7,CASSFKQGDEQYF
TRBD2,-,TRBV9,TRBJ2-5,CASSVTLGLAAETQYF
TRBD2,-,TRBV6-5,TRBJ2-1,CASSYGGGLYNEQFF
TRBD2,-,TRBV4-1,TRBJ2-5,CASSQDPSGGPTQYF
-,-,TRBV20-1,TRBJ1-2,CSARGGNGYTF
TRBD1,-,TRBV29-1,TRBJ1-1,CSVEDREAFF
-,-,TRBV21-1,TRBJ2-7,CASSKPGQGARSTYEQYF
TRBD2,-,TRBV5-1,TRBJ2-3,CASSLGPAGGADTQYF
-,-,TRBV7-9,TRBJ2-4,CASSLGLWNIQYF
-,-,TRBV6-5,TRBJ2-1,CASTSGMNEQFF
TRBD1,-,TRBV9,TRBJ1-1,CASSAWTGGTEAFF
TRBD1,once,TRBV27,TRBJ1-1,CASSKGQGMNTEAFF
TRBD2,few,TRBV3-1/TRBV3-2,TRBJ2-1,CASSRLAGGGNEQFF
TRBD1,-,TRBV15,TRBJ1-1,CATSIETGGTEAFF
TRBD1,once,TRBV25-1,TRBJ1-6,CASSETGRSPLHF
TRBD2,-,TRBV5-1,TRBJ2-3,CASSKTSGGRASTDTQYF
-,-,TRBV6-6,TRBJ1-1,CASSYSFGSEAFF
-,-,TRBV9,TRBJ2-5,CASSRGQTQETQYF
-,-,TRBV28,TRBJ2-5,CASISGGHEETQYF
-,-,TRBV11-2,TRBJ1-1,CASSLQKSTEAFF
TRBD1,once,TRBV5-1,TRBJ1-1,CASSQGQMMNTEAFF
TRBD1,-,TRBV7-9,TRBJ2-2,CASSRTSTGGNTGELFF